This TCR beta chain was sequenced during a study of blood T cell repertoires in COVID-19. Across the whole study: The United States, Italy and Spain supplied acute and convalescent COVID-19 samples.

This CDR3 spans 12 amino acids. Germline CDR1 is MDHEN and CDR2 is SYDVKM. V lost 2 bases, J lost 13 bases, and 12 bases lay in between. The age range of participants was about 18 to 100 years, with residence in under 30 US areas. The table came from immunoSEQ multiplex PCR; TCRdb's copy has only in-frame clones and leaves some out. The repertoire holds some 350,000 clones, around 90% seen once, with about 5% in the top ten. The receptor was derived from a man younger than 40 who had recovered from COVID-19. The sequencing input was PBMCs or T cells enriched from blood (not recorded which). This chain connects TRBV28 to TRBJ2-1; a weak D match, TRBD2 (5 bases). The CDR3 region has the DNA TGTGCCAGCAGTTTACTGGGGAGTGGTCAGTTCTTC. Its protein is CASSLLGSGQFF.